One and the same sample provided the 23 T cell receptor beta chains below, sequenced in a study of T cell responses to AZD1222 COVID-19 vaccine. Method: immunoSEQ multiplex PCR; TCRdb's copy keeps in-frame clones and lacks some. There are about 98,000 clones in the sample; around 83% occur only once, and 5% lies in the top ten. The sample was peripheral blood, taken on day 0 of AZD1222 vaccination. These receptors were collected from an adult in good health.

The chain employs TRBV23-1 and TRBJ1-2, with D tentatively TRBD1 (5 bases). TRBV23-1 is an ORF, and what it does is uncertain. V lost 6 bases and J 4 bases, leaving 21 bases between the germline ends. There are 16 residues in the CDR3. CDR3 DNA: TGCGCCAGCAGACTCTTAAAGGTGGGGCCTACCTATGGCTACACCTTC. It translates to CASRLLKVGPTYGYTF.

The V call is TRBV9, the J call TRBJ2-3; the match to TRBD1 covers 9 bases. The V and J ends lost 4 bases and 2 bases, in that order; junction bases with no gene match: 5. There are 15 residues in the CDR3. The germline V gene has CDR1 SGDLS and CDR2 YYNGEE. CDR3 protein: CASSKRTGDTDTQYF. In nucleotides, the CDR3 is TGTGCCAGCAGCAAAAGGACAGGGGACACAGATACGCAGTATTTT.

The chain has TRBV28 and TRBJ2-3; D is unresolved. The germline V gene has CDR1 MDHEN and CDR2 SYDVKM. The germline V and J ends were trimmed by 2 bases and 6 bases, with 12 bases remaining between them. CDR3 length: 14 amino acids. The CDR3 reads CASSLPFTWDTQYF. The CDR3 DNA is TGTGCCAGCAGTTTACCCTTCACATGGGATACGCAGTATTTT.

The V gene is TRBV5-1, the J gene TRBJ2-7; 7 nucleotides agree with TRBD1. V shed 4 bases and J 7 bases; nucleotides not matched to a gene: 8. The CDR3 is 13 amino acids. Per the germline V gene, CDR1 is SGHRS and CDR2 is YFSETQ. The CDR3 reads CASSNPGQLEQYF. CDR3 nucleotides: TGCGCCAGCAGCAATCCGGGACAGCTTGAGCAGTACTTC.

CDR3 nucleotide sequence: TGTGCCAGCAGCTTGCCCCCCCCGGGGCCCACAGATACGCAGTATTTT. Protein sequence: CASSLPPPGPTDTQYF. The V call is TRBV5-6, the J call TRBJ2-3; D may be TRBD1 or TRBD2 (5 bases each). There are 16 residues in the CDR3. V gave up 1 base and J gave up 2 bases, with 14 bases separating them. Germline CDR1 and CDR2: SGHDT and YYEEEE.

The rearrangement uses TRBV5-5 and TRBJ2-2, with 7 positions matching TRBD1. Germline values: CDR1 SGHKS, CDR2 YYEKEE (reference sequence). The J segment lost 0 bases and the V segment lost 2 bases, leaving 4 bases of the junction unmatched. CDR3 length: 16 amino acids. The CDR3 sequence: CASSLGTATNTGELFF. The CDR3 DNA reads TGTGCCAGCAGCTTAGGGACAGCCACGAACACCGGGGAGCTGTTTTTT.

This rearrangement joins TRBV4-1 to TRBJ2-7; possible D gene TRBD1, 6 bases. The CDR3 is 15 amino acids. Trimming shortened V by 1 base and J by 4 bases, and 14 bases separated the two germline ends. Germline V gene sequence: CDR1 MGHRA, CDR2 YSYEKL. The CDR3 DNA reads as TGCGCCAGCAGCCAAGTTTTGAGACAGGATTACGAGCAGTACTTC. Its protein is CASSQVLRQDYEQYF.

This clone appeared a few times. The genes are TRBV3-1 (or the pseudogene TRBV3-2) and TRBJ1-4; D unresolved. Trimming removed 6 bases at V and 7 bases at J, with 15 bases between. Germline loops: CDR1 LGHDT, CDR2 YNNKEL (reference sequence). The CDR3 runs to 14 residues. The CDR3: CASSWAALGEKLFF. CDR3 nucleotides: TGTGCCAGCAGTTGGGCGGCTCTGGGTGAAAAACTGTTTTTT.

V usage is TRBV5-1 and J usage is TRBJ1-1, with 8 bases matching TRBD1. In germline, CDR1 is SGHRS, CDR2 YFSETQ. There are 14 residues in the CDR3. J gave up 7 bases and V 5 bases, and 10 bases lay outside the gene matches. The CDR3 loop is CASRPDRGSNEAFF. The CDR3 DNA reads as TGCGCCAGCAGGCCTGACAGGGGTAGTAATGAAGCTTTCTTT.

This sequence joins TRBV29-1 and TRBJ2-5; unclear D gene. The length of the CDR3 is 13 residues. Per germline, CDR1 SQVTM and CDR2 ANQGSEA. The germline V and J ends were trimmed by 4 bases and 1 base, with 10 bases remaining between them. CDR3 loop: CSVVSAFQETQYF. The CDR3 DNA is TGCAGCGTTGTGTCGGCTTTCCAAGAGACCCAGTACTTC.

There are a few counts of this clone. The V gene is TRBV27, the J gene TRBJ1-5; no clear D. This CDR3 is built from 14 residues. With 6 bases removed from V and 0 bases from J, the gap between germline ends came to 9 bases. Per germline, CDR1 MNHEY and CDR2 SMNVEV (reference sequence). DNA for the CDR3: TGTGCCAGCAGGGGCCAGGTTAGCAATCAGCCCCAGCATTTT. Translation: CASRGQVSNQPQHF.

V is TRBV4-2 and J is TRBJ1-5; unclear D gene. The germline gives CDR1 LGHNA, CDR2 YNFKEQ. The CDR3 has 15 amino acids. V lost 4 bases to trimming and J lost 2 bases, with 12 bases between them. In DNA form, the CDR3 reads TGTGCCAGCAGCCCCCAAGGTGGGGGCAATCAGCCCCAGCATTTT. Translation gives CASSPQGGGNQPQHF.

The chain recombines TRBV28 with TRBJ1-3, with D perhaps matching TRBD1 (5 bases). This CDR3 comprises 16 residues. Germline V gene data show CDR1 as MDHEN and CDR2 as SYDVKM. Deletions cut 6 bases from V and 0 bases from J, with 15 bases between. DNA of the CDR3: TGTGCCAGCAGCCCCCCAGGGATGAACTCTGGAAACACCATATATTTT. It is translated as CASSPPGMNSGNTIYF.

The V gene is TRBV10-3, the J gene TRBJ2-2; 10 nucleotides match TRBD1. The CDR3 extends over 14 amino acids. J lost 5 bases, V lost 10 bases, and 7 bases had no gene match. Germline CDR1 ENHRY, CDR2 SYGVKD. DNA for the CDR3: TGTGCCACCAAGGGACAGGGGAGAACCGGGGAGCTGTTTTTT. This codes for CATKGQGRTGELFF.

The rearrangement links TRBV7-2 to TRBJ2-1; weak D call: TRBD2 (5 bases). Trimming removed 5 bases from V and 4 bases from J, with 9 bases in between. The CDR3 has 13 amino acids. In germline, CDR1 is SGHTA, CDR2 FQGNSA. CDR3 nucleotide sequence: TGTGCCAGCAGCGGGAGTGGGTACAATGAGCAGTTCTTC. As protein: CASSGSGYNEQFF.

The CDR3 DNA is TGTGCCAGTAGTCGGGGTGACAGGGTCATCCAGCCCCAGCATTTT. Amino acid sequence: CASSRGDRVIQPQHF. The chain employs TRBV19 and TRBJ1-5; 7 nucleotides line up with TRBD1. This CDR3 spans 15 amino acids. Germline CDR1 and CDR2: LNHDA and SQIVND (reference sequence). The J segment lost 7 bases and the V segment lost 5 bases, leaving 11 bases of the junction unmatched.

This clone has just one count. CDR3 DNA sequence: TGCGCCAGCAGCCGGGGGTGGCGGTTCAATGAGCAGTTCTTC. This encodes CASSRGWRFNEQFF. This chain connects TRBV5-1 to TRBJ2-1; D is perhaps TRBD2 (6 bases). V lost 4 bases to trimming and J lost 6 bases, with 14 bases between them. This CDR3 contains 14 residues. Germline-derived CDR1 and CDR2 are SGHRS and YFSETQ.

The genes are TRBV11-3 and TRBJ2-5; 8 positions agree with TRBD1. V lost 5 bases, J lost 5 bases, and 10 bases stayed unmatched. The CDR3 consists of 15 residues. Germline V gene sequence: CDR1 SGHNT, CDR2 YENEEA. The CDR3: CASSPGQGTGETQYF. CDR3 coding DNA: TGTGCCAGCAGCCCCGGACAGGGCACGGGGGAGACCCAGTACTTC.

The chain is built from TRBV19 and TRBJ2-5; maybe TRBD2 (6 bases). This CDR3 is 15 amino acids long. Trimming removed 3 bases at V and 2 bases at J, with 13 bases between. The V gene's germline CDR1 is LNHDA and CDR2 SQIVND (reference sequence). The CDR3 sequence is CASSIGGLIQETQYF. CDR3 DNA: TGTGCCAGTAGTATTGGGGGGTTGATTCAAGAGACCCAGTACTTC.

The gene calls are TRBV19 and TRBJ1-4; no firm D call. Germline-derived CDR1 and CDR2 are LNHDA and SQIVND (reference sequence). Between the trimmed V and J ends, which lost 6 bases and 5 bases, there was a span of 10 bases. The CDR3 is 13 residues long. The CDR3 reads CASSRGTNEKLFF. CDR3 sequence (DNA): TGTGCCAGTAGCCGAGGAACCAATGAAAAACTGTTTTTT.

This clone was picked up one time. V gene TRBV2 combines with J gene TRBJ2-2, with 8 nucleotides matching TRBD2. V gave up 8 bases and J gave up 5 bases; unmatched junction bases: 13. The CDR3 is 16 residues long. CDR1 is SNHLY and CDR2 is FYNNEI in the germline V gene. This CDR3 reads CASGLDGGAKTGELFF. CDR3 nucleotide sequence: TGTGCCAGCGGACTTGACGGGGGGGCTAAGACCGGGGAGCTGTTTTTT.

The chain combines TRBV2 with TRBJ2-7; 10 bases fit TRBD1. The junction had 11 bases not matched to a gene; V was cut back by 8 bases and J by 7 bases. Germline V gene sequence: CDR1 SNHLY, CDR2 FYNNEI. The CDR3 length is 14 residues. For the CDR3, the DNA is TGTGCCAGCTCCGGGACAGGGGCGATTGGGGAGCAGTACTTC. The encoded protein is CASSGTGAIGEQYF.

This chain joins TRBV11-3 and TRBJ2-6, with 9 bases aligning to TRBD1. In germline, CDR1 is SGHNT, CDR2 YENEEA. V shed 4 bases and J 4 bases; nucleotides not matched to a gene: 8. The CDR3 runs to 17 residues. CDR3: CASSSGTGSAGANVLTF. The DNA for the CDR3 is TGTGCCAGCAGCTCCGGGACAGGGTCAGCCGGGGCCAACGTCCTGACTTTC.